This entry lists 21 T cell receptor beta chains sequenced from one sample in a study of T cell responses to AZD1222 COVID-19 vaccine. Some clones are missing from TCRdb's copy, which holds only in-frame ones; the method was immunoSEQ multiplex PCR. The table has under 130,000 clones, less than 95% seen once. The specimen was peripheral blood, collected on day 0 of AZD1222 vaccination. The source of these receptors is an adult in good health.

Points on this clone: This sample includes further DNA sequences coding for the same CDR3. The rearrangement links TRBV5-1 to TRBJ1-1; D perhaps matches TRBD1 (5 bases). The CDR3 extends over 13 amino acids. Germline CDR1 and CDR2: SGHRS and YFSETQ. Trimming stripped 3 bases from V and 1 base from J, with 7 bases between. The CDR3 DNA sequence: TGCGCCAGCAGCTCAGGGACGAACACTGAAGCTTTCTTT. Amino acids: CASSSGTNTEAFF.

The gene calls are TRBV3-1 (or the pseudogene TRBV3-2) and TRBJ1-2; TRBD1 is a possible D gene (6 bases). The germline CDR1 and CDR2 sequences are LGHDT and YNNKEL (reference sequence). This CDR3 region has 13 residues. V lost 3 bases to trimming and J lost 9 bases, with 14 bases between them. As DNA, the CDR3 is TGTGCCAGCAGCCACGAGGGGACATTCAGCTACACCTTC. Translation: CASSHEGTFSYTF.

V usage is TRBV7-8 and J usage is TRBJ2-1; TRBD2 matches at 9 bases. Looked up from germline, CDR1 is SGHVS and CDR2 is FQNEAQ. The trim removed 5 bases at V and 8 bases at J, leaving 13 bases unmatched. This CDR3 contains 16 residues. The CDR3 DNA sequence: TGTGCCAGCAGCCCGCTTGGCGGGGGGGCGTTCTATGAGCAGTTCTTC. Encoded protein: CASSPLGGGAFYEQFF.

The J gene is TRBJ2-1, the V gene TRBV7-2; 10 bases map to TRBD1. Germline V lookup: CDR1 SGHTA, CDR2 FQGNSA. V shed 3 bases, J shed 10 bases, and the junction held 9 bases outside the gene matches. The CDR3 runs 15 residues. The CDR3 nucleotides are TGTGCCAGCAGCTTCTACGAGACAGGGGGCGGGGAGCAGTTCTTC. Encoded protein: CASSFYETGGGEQFF.

This chain joins TRBV4-1 and TRBJ2-7; D is possibly TRBD2 (6 bases). The CDR3 contains 16 residues. V was trimmed by 4 bases and J by 0 bases, leaving 16 bases between them. Germline V lookup: CDR1 MGHRA, CDR2 YSYEKL. The CDR3 DNA is TGCGCCAGCAGCCCCGGGGGAGCCGTCAGCTCCTACGAGCAGTACTTC. Residues: CASSPGGAVSSYEQYF.

The chain links TRBV20-1 to TRBJ1-1, with a possible D match to TRBD1 (6 bases). CDR3 length: 14 amino acids. CDR1 is DFQATT and CDR2 is SNEGSKA in the germline V gene (reference sequence). The V end lost 3 bases, the J end lost 0 bases, and 11 bases lay between the germline ends. The CDR3 here is CSASLGGMNTEAFF. Here the CDR3 DNA reads TGCAGTGCTAGTTTAGGGGGGATGAACACTGAAGCTTTCTTT.

With regard to this clone: Mismatch with germline at one junction end may stem from a read error. This chain links TRBV7-2 with TRBJ2-7, with TRBD2 matching over 9 bases. The CDR3 totals 18 residues. Germline V lookup: CDR1 SGHTA, CDR2 FQGNSA. CDR3 sequence (DNA): TGTGCCAGCCGCTTCGGGGCTCGCGGGGGGGCGGGTCTTCGCGAGCAGTACTTC. It codes for CASRFGARGGAGLREQYF.

This chain uses TRBV18 with TRBJ1-4, with D unclear. CDR3 length: 15 residues. Trimming left V 2 bases short and J 4 bases short, with 11 bases between. Germline V gene sequence: CDR1 KGHSH, CDR2 LQKENI. In nucleotides, the CDR3 is TGTGCCAGCTCACCAAGGAGGGCGCTTAATGAAAAACTGTTTTTT. Translating gives CASSPRRALNEKLFF.

This clone occurred once. This chain uses TRBV6-4 with TRBJ2-5; 8 bases line up with TRBD2. After removal of 6 bases from V and 1 base from J, the junction contained 10 bases not matched to a gene. The germline CDR1 and CDR2 sequences are MRHNA and SNTAGT. The CDR3 is made up of 16 amino acids. CDR3 amino acids: CASSLEAGGGQETQYF. CDR3 nucleotides: TGTGCCAGCAGCCTTGAGGCGGGGGGTGGCCAAGAGACCCAGTACTTC.

CDR3 protein: CASTDIGNQPQHF. Here the CDR3 DNA reads TGTGCCAGCACCGATATCGGCAATCAGCCCCAGCATTTT. This chain connects TRBV6-5 to TRBJ1-5, with D unresolved. The germline gives CDR1 MNHEY, CDR2 SVGAGI. This CDR3 has 13 residues. V lost 7 bases and J 2 bases, leaving 9 bases between the germline ends.

CDR3: CAWSEGIETNYGYTF. In nucleotides, the CDR3 is TGTGCCTGGAGTGAGGGTATTGAGACTAACTATGGCTACACCTTC. This chain uses TRBV30 with TRBJ1-2; D gene unclear. Trimming pared 1 base from V and 0 bases from J, leaving 12 bases between. This CDR3 region has 15 residues. Germline assignment: CDR1 GTSNPN and CDR2 SVGIG (reference sequence).

This chain uses TRBV2 with TRBJ1-1; 7 bases are shared with TRBD1. After removal of 8 bases from V and 5 bases from J, the junction contained 8 bases not matched to a gene. Germline V gene lookup returns CDR1 SNHLY and CDR2 FYNNEI. The CDR3 spans 13 residues. As DNA, the CDR3 is TGTGCCAGCGGGCAGGGGGGCATAACTGAAGCTTTCTTT. This encodes CASGQGGITEAFF.

DNA of the CDR3: TGTGCCAGCAGTCCCGAATGGGGAAGAGCCGCGGCCACTGAAGCTTTCTTT. This translates into CASSPEWGRAAATEAFF. The gene calls are TRBV27 and TRBJ1-1; no clear D. V was clipped by 5 bases and J by 4 bases, with 23 bases between them. The CDR3 runs to 17 residues. Germline CDR1 and CDR2: MNHEY and SMNVEV (reference sequence).

The gene calls are TRBV7-2 and TRBJ1-6; no clear D. V shed 1 base and J shed 8 bases, with 12 bases lying between them. This CDR3 is 15 amino acids long. The V gene's germline CDR1 is SGHTA and CDR2 FQGNSA. The CDR3 protein is CASSLGRPEDSPLHF. The CDR3 region has the DNA TGTGCCAGCAGCTTAGGCAGGCCGGAGGATTCACCCCTCCACTTT.

The chain joins TRBV9 to TRBJ2-7; D gene ambiguous. Germline CDR1 is SGDLS and CDR2 is YYNGEE. The CDR3 is made up of 14 amino acids. Deletions cut 4 bases from V and 1 base from J, with 12 bases between. CDR3 protein: CASSPRSDSYEQYF. The CDR3 bases are TGTGCCAGCAGCCCCCGGTCTGATTCCTACGAGCAGTACTTC.

The CDR3 coding sequence is TGCGCCAGCAGCCCGATCGGACGGACAGGGTTTGGCTACACCTTC. Its protein product is CASSPIGRTGFGYTF. V and J are TRBV4-1 and TRBJ1-2; TRBD1 matches at 8 bases. From germline, CDR1 is MGHRA and CDR2 YSYEKL. The CDR3 runs to 15 residues. With V trimmed by 4 bases and J by 7 bases, 11 bases remained unmatched.

The genes are TRBV5-5 and TRBJ2-2, with D hard to call. With 4 bases removed from V and 7 bases from J, the gap between germline ends came to 14 bases. The CDR3 runs 14 residues. CDR1 is SGHKS, CDR2 YYEKEE, per germline (reference sequence). CDR3 DNA sequence: TGTGCCAGCAGCACGGCTTGGGGTGGCGGGGAGCTGTTTTTT. Protein sequence: CASSTAWGGGELFF.

As DNA, the CDR3 is TGTGCCAGTTCCGTCTCTAGCACAGATACGCAGTATTTT. Its protein is CASSVSSTDTQYF. The rearrangement joins TRBV12-3 or TRBV12-4 to TRBJ2-3; D unresolved. The CDR3 totals 13 residues. V gave up 9 bases and J gave up 0 bases, with 10 bases separating them.

V and J are TRBV7-7 and TRBJ2-2, with D maybe TRBD1 (5 bases). Germline V lookup: CDR1 SSHAT, CDR2 FNYEAQ (reference sequence). The CDR3 is 14 residues long. V lost 1 base and J 5 bases, leaving 8 bases between the germline ends. CDR3 nucleotide sequence: TGTGCCAGCAGCTTAGGGAGACAGACCGGGGAGCTGTTTTTT. Translated, it gives CASSLGRQTGELFF.

The chain combines TRBV20-1 with TRBJ1-2; D unclear. The CDR3 runs 12 residues. Germline V gene sequence: CDR1 DFQATT, CDR2 SNEGSKA (reference sequence). V was cut by 3 bases and J by 2 bases, with 7 bases left in between. CDR3 amino acids: CSASGGNYGYTF. CDR3 bases: TGCAGTGCTAGTGGCGGGAACTATGGCTACACCTTC.

This clone has just one count. The CDR3 bases are TGCGCCAGCAGTGAGGGGTTGTCGTTCGGCATTCAGTACTTC. It is translated as CASSEGLSFGIQYF. The gene calls are TRBV10-2 and TRBJ2-4; D is unresolved. Trimming left V 2 bases short and J 9 bases short, with 14 bases between. Looked up from germline, CDR1 is WSHSY and CDR2 is SAAADI. The CDR3 is 14 amino acids.